This is a list of T cell receptor beta chains from one sample in a study of PD-L1 blockade in urothelial cancer. Assay: immunoSEQ multiplex PCR; the TCRdb copy retains only in-frame clones and omits some. Here the sample spans around 66,000 clones, about 81% being singletons. Source: PBMCs, taken around atezolizumab (anti-PD-L1) treatment. These receptor sequences come from a man between 65 and 79 years old with urothelial cancer. CDR3s leave out the opening cysteine and the closing phenylalanine or tryptophan.

V gene	J gene	CDR3 protein
TRBV28	TRBJ2-3	ASSSRDTQY
TRBV10-3	TRBJ2-3	AISEFRETDTQY
TRBV5-4	TRBJ1-2	ASSPQVSNYGYT
TRBV18	TRBJ2-7	ASSPSIGTNYEQY
TRBV20-1	TRBJ1-1	SARGGPEAF
TRBV5-1	TRBJ2-1	ASSSYLAGVNNEQF
TRBV7-9	TRBJ1-4	ASSPGTHLEKLF
TRBV14	TRBJ2-1	ASSPFPLAGASEQF
TRBV4-3	TRBJ2-3	ASSEAGSHHTQY
TRBV7-6	TRBJ2-1	ASSSPAGKTYNEQF
TRBV4-3	TRBJ1-1	ASSIRQENTEAF
TRBV5-5	TRBJ2-6	ASSTGSVSAGANVLT
TRBV7-3	TRBJ2-1	ASSSIPGEAEQF
TRBV19	TRBJ2-1	ASSIPGGYNEQF
TRBV28	TRBJ2-7	ASSPGGHEQY
TRBV6-5	TRBJ2-6	ASRDRQGGANVLT
TRBV15	TRBJ2-5	ATRLGGGPEETQY
TRBV4-2	TRBJ2-7	ASSQDEKAGGLSYEQY
TRBV18	TRBJ2-3	ASSALPGQGATDTQY
TRBV7-2	TRBJ2-2	ASSPGGSANTGELF
TRBV5-1	TRBJ2-1	ASSGGQGNSYNEQF
TRBV9	TRBJ2-7	ASSPGTVQYEQY
TRBV5-6	TRBJ2-5	ASSYLTGSMETQY
TRBV4-3	TRBJ1-1	ASSQEGGNTEAF